What follows describes a single T cell receptor beta chain. Its specificity is unknown. V lost 1 base, J lost 3 bases, and 4 bases stayed unmatched. Germline loops: CDR1 KGHSH, CDR2 LQKENI. The CDR3 has 15 residues. The sample's treatment: approximately 9-day PBMC culture with coronavirus spike peptide pools or control peptides (ViraFEST assay). These data are taken from a study of vaccination and CD4 T cells after COVID-19. At the Johns Hopkins FTIC core, DNA taken from cultured CD4+ T cells was sequenced by way of the Oncomine TCR Beta short-read assay. In TCRdb, the PCR reads were re-called with MiXCR into one record per CDR3 protein. The table records about 7,800 distinct CDR3 sequences, 58% of them present only once.

Sequenced input: CD4+ T cells from blood, cultured in vitro. The receptor's source is a human donor who had recovered from COVID-19. The rearrangement links TRBV18 to TRBJ1-1; TRBD1 matches 8 bases. The CDR3 loop reads CASSPLDRAHTEAFF. The CDR3 bases are TGTGCCAGCTCACCACTGGACAGGGCCCACACTGAAGCTTTCTTT.